The rows below give T cell receptor beta chains drawn from one sample of a study of blood T cells in healthy people across ages. TCRdb reprocessed the 5' RACE reads with MiXCR, giving one entry per CDR3 protein. The sample contains 780,000 or so distinct CDR3 sequences, more than 50% of which appear only once. The specimen was blood. The source is a man between 35 and 55 years old in good health. Both conserved end residues are part of each CDR3. The D gene is left open where the match is weak. Only part of the rows carry a size: once, few, many, or a class if the clone is expanded.

d_call,j_call,v_call,cdr3_length,clone_size,cdr3_aa,cdr3_nt
.,TRBJ1-6,TRBV2,13,.,CASRDGINSPLHF,TGTGCCAGCCGGGACGGTATCAATTCACCCCTCCACTTT
.,TRBJ2-3,TRBV13,14,.,CASFRVEGADTQYF,TGTGCCAGCTTCAGGGTAGAAGGGGCAGATACGCAGTATTTT
.,TRBJ2-1,TRBV11-2,13,.,CASSLDPRGKQFF,TGTGCCAGCAGCTTAGATCCCCGGGGGAAGCAGTTCTTC
.,TRBJ2-5,TRBV7-2,14,few,CASRQRRNTETQYF,TGTGCCAGCAGACAAAGGCGTAACACGGAGACCCAGTACTTC
TRBD1,TRBJ2-5,TRBV3-1,16,.,CASSQDRTGLQETQYF,TGTGCCAGCAGCCAAGATCGGACAGGTTTACAAGAGACCCAGTACTTC
.,TRBJ2-1,TRBV12-3/TRBV12-4,14,few,CASSPTGLGNEQFF,TGTGCCAGCAGTCCCACGGGACTGGGAAATGAGCAGTTCTTC
.,TRBJ1-5,TRBV12-3/TRBV12-4,14,.,CASRPNRADQPQHF,TGTGCCAGCAGACCTAACAGGGCTGATCAGCCCCAGCATTTT
.,TRBJ1-3,TRBV3-1,11,.,CASSQVDTIYF,TGTGCCAGCAGCCAAGTGGACACCATATATTTT
TRBD1,TRBJ2-5,TRBV4-2,15,once,CASSQEETGVETQYF,TGTGCCAGCAGCCAAGAGGAGACAGGGGTGGAGACCCAGTACTTC
.,TRBJ1-2,TRBV5-1,12,.,CASSLDVDGYTF,TGCGCCAGCAGCTTGGACGTAGATGGCTACACCTTC
TRBD1,TRBJ1-6,TRBV9,19,.,CASSDGTVTRSSYNSPLHF,TGTGCCAGCAGCGACGGGACAGTAACAAGGAGCTCCTATAATTCACCCCTCCACTTT
.,TRBJ2-5,TRBV12-3/TRBV12-4,16,.,CASSLSVITAQETQYF,TGTGCCAGCAGTTTGTCCGTAATTACAGCTCAAGAGACCCAGTACTTC
TRBD1,TRBJ1-2,TRBV27,10,.,CAHPGGGYTF,TGTGCCCATCCAGGGGGGGGCTACACCTTC
.,TRBJ2-1,TRBV10-3,13,.,CAISNRGYNERFF,TGTGCCATCAGTAACAGAGGGTACAATGAGCGGTTCTTC
.,TRBJ2-6,TRBV29-1,16,.,CSVSGDALSGANVLTF,TGCAGCGTTTCCGGGGATGCCCTCTCTGGGGCCAACGTCCTGACTTTC
TRBD1,TRBJ1-2,TRBV12-3/TRBV12-4,17,.,CASSHTQKIQGVVPPTF,TGTGCCAGCAGCCACACCCAGAAGATACAGGGGGTCGTTCCCCCCACCTTC